The 18 T cell receptor beta chains below come from one sample, sequenced in a study of CD8+ T cells in alopecia areata. Extracted RNA was reverse transcribed into cDNA, the sequencing template. Some clones are missing from TCRdb's copy, which holds only in-frame ones; the method was immunoSEQ multiplex PCR. In the table there are over 85,000 clones, about 64% of which are singletons. The treatment: oral pan-JAK inhibitor, 5-10 mg twice daily. The material sequenced was CD8+ T cells sorted from blood, taken at week 4, from a patient treated with tofacitinib. These receptors were collected from a human donor with alopecia areata.

The rearrangement links TRBV4-1 to TRBJ2-1, with D tentatively TRBD1 (5 bases). The V end lost 1 base, the J end lost 6 bases, and 13 bases lay between the germline ends. CDR3 length equals 15 residues. Per germline, CDR1 MGHRA and CDR2 YSYEKL. CDR3 sequence reads: CASSQGIVRGNEQFF. The CDR3 DNA reads TGCGCCAGCAGCCAAGGTATTGTTAGGGGCAATGAGCAGTTCTTC.

This clone was found many times. This chain joins TRBV7-6 and TRBJ2-3; 8 nucleotides match TRBD2. Germline CDR1 is SGHVS and CDR2 is FNYEAQ. J lost 1 base, V lost 5 bases, and 8 bases had no gene match. This CDR3 is built from 16 residues. CDR3 DNA: TGTGCCAGCAGCCTACTAGCGGAGAGCCGCACAGATACGCAGTATTTT. Its translation is CASSLLAESRTDTQYF.

The genes are TRBV19 and TRBJ2-7; D is possibly TRBD1 or TRBD2 (5 bases each). V lost 0 bases and J 5 bases, leaving 14 bases between the germline ends. The CDR3 sequence is 15 residues long. Germline loops: CDR1 LNHDA, CDR2 SQIVND (reference sequence). CDR3 sequence: CASSIDPGTGNEQYF. CDR3 DNA sequence: TGTGCCAGTAGTATAGATCCAGGGACGGGCAACGAGCAGTACTTC.

The CDR3 loop reads CASSFGGLEQYF. DNA of the CDR3: TGTGCCAGCAGCTTCGGGGGCCTCGAGCAGTACTTC. The genes are TRBV7-9 and TRBJ2-7; D tentatively reads TRBD1 or TRBD2 (6 bases each). Trimming removed 3 bases at V and 6 bases at J, with 9 bases between. The CDR3 extends over 12 amino acids. Germline CDR1 and CDR2: SEHNR and FQNEAQ (reference sequence). The full variable domain, completed using reference TRBV7-9 and TRBJ2-7, is DTGVSQNPRHKITKRGQNVTFRCDPISEHNRLYWYRQTLGQGPEFLTYFQNEAQLEKSRLLSDRFSAERPKGSFSTLEIQRTEQGDSAMYLCASSFGGLEQYFGPGTRLTVT.

The chain uses TRBV27 and TRBJ2-7; D is perhaps TRBD2 (5 bases). CDR1 MNHEY and CDR2 SMNVEV come from the germline V gene (reference sequence). CDR3 length: 13 residues. The V end was cut by 2 bases, the J end by 6 bases, with 11 bases between. The CDR3 sequence is CASSLIAPGEQYF. The CDR3 nucleotides read TGTGCCAGCAGTTTAATAGCGCCTGGCGAGCAGTACTTC.

CDR3 bases: TGCGCCAGCAGCTTGCGGGGACTAGCGGACCAAGAGACCCAGTACTTC. Its protein is CASSLRGLADQETQYF. The genes are TRBV5-1 and TRBJ2-5; TRBD2 matches at 11 bases. Germline loops: CDR1 SGHRS, CDR2 YFSETQ. The CDR3 is made up of 16 amino acids. Trimming at V came to 1 base and at J to 0 bases, leaving 2 bases not matched to a gene. Filled out from reference TRBV5-1 and TRBJ2-5, the complete variable domain reads KAGVTQTPRYLIKTRGQQVTLSCSPISGHRSVSWYQQTPGQGLQFLFEYFSETQRNKGNFPGRFSGRQFSNSRSEMNVSTLELGDSALYLCASSLRGLADQETQYFGPGTRLLVL.

The chain links TRBV4-1 to TRBJ2-5; possibly TRBD1 or TRBD2 for D (6 bases each). The J call may not be correct, given that the DNA end is closer to TRBJ2-7. The CDR3 is 15 residues long. Germline V gives CDR1 MGHRA, CDR2 YSYEKL. Here the CDR3 DNA reads TGCGCCAGCAGCCAAGGCTGGGGGGCGCCCTACGAGCAGTACTTC. As protein: CASSQGWGAPYEQYF.

This clone was picked up a small number of times. The chain joins TRBV30 to TRBJ1-1, with D possibly being TRBD1 (5 bases). V lost 1 base and J lost 3, with 9 bases in between. The CDR3 spans 13 residues. CDR1 is GTSNPN, CDR2 SVGIG, per germline (reference sequence). CDR3 region: CAWSGGAHTEAFF. CDR3 bases: TGTGCCTGGAGTGGGGGCGCGCACACTGAAGCTTTCTTT. Full variable domain (remainder filled in from reference TRBV30 and TRBJ1-1): SQTIHQWPATLVQPVGSPLSLECTVEGTSNPNLYWYRQAAGRGLQLLFYSVGIGQISSEVPQNLSASRPQDRQFILSSKKLLLSDSGFYLCAWSGGAHTEAFFGQGTRLTVV.

This chain joins TRBV6-5 and TRBJ2-3; 10 nucleotides line up with TRBD2. CDR3 length: 15 amino acids. Germline V gene lookup returns CDR1 MNHEY and CDR2 SVGAGI. V shed 7 bases, J shed 1 base, and the junction held 5 bases outside the gene matches. CDR3 nucleotides: TGTGCCAGCACCTTGAGCGGGAGGGGCACAGATACGCAGTATTTT. Translating it yields CASTLSGRGTDTQYF.

The J gene is TRBJ1-2, the V gene TRBV6-5, with TRBD1 matching 7 bases. Per the germline V gene, CDR1 is MNHEY and CDR2 is SVGAGI. This CDR3 comprises 13 residues. J was trimmed by 6 bases and V by 6 bases; bases with no gene match: 7. CDR3 in DNA: TGTGCCAGCAGCCCCGGGCAGGGGGATGGCTACACCTTC. Its translation: CASSPGQGDGYTF.

J is TRBJ2-7 and V is TRBV7-9; weak D call: TRBD1 (6 bases). Germline lookup yields CDR1 SEHNR and CDR2 FQNEAQ (reference sequence). Trimming shortened V by 1 base and J by 1 base, and 14 bases separated the two germline ends. The CDR3 totals 16 residues. For the CDR3, the DNA is TGTGCCAGCAGCTTAGATGCTGGGGACACTTCCTACGAGCAGTACTTC. This encodes CASSLDAGDTSYEQYF.

The chain recombines TRBV30 with TRBJ1-1; D is ambiguous. V lost 8 bases, J lost 1 base, and 17 bases lay in between. Germline V lookup: CDR1 GTSNPN, CDR2 SVGIG (reference sequence). The CDR3 has 14 residues. CDR3 region: CAAGLGLGNTEAFF. As DNA, the CDR3 is TGTGCCGCCGGTCTGGGTCTCGGGAACACTGAAGCTTTCTTT.

The count of this clone is one. This chain connects TRBV7-9 to TRBJ2-2, with 7 bases fitting TRBD1. CDR3 length: 16 residues. Per the germline V gene, CDR1 is SEHNR and CDR2 is FQNEAQ (reference sequence). With 4 bases clipped from V and 3 bases from J, the junction kept 8 bases outside the gene matches. The CDR3 here is CASSSTGKEDTGELFF. The CDR3 region has the DNA TGTGCCAGCAGCTCGACAGGGAAGGAAGACACCGGGGAGCTGTTTTTT.

This clone appeared a few times. The chain joins TRBV15 to TRBJ2-6; 11 bases are a match to TRBD2. The V and J ends lost 4 bases and 4 bases, in that order; junction bases with no gene match: 12. The germline V gene encodes CDR1 LNHNV and CDR2 YYDKDF (reference sequence). The CDR3 spans 19 residues. DNA for the CDR3: TGTGCCACCAGCACCCCGACTAGCGGGGAGATGAGAGGGGCCAACGTCCTGACTTTC. It specifies CATSTPTSGEMRGANVLTF.

This clone was observed once. CDR3: CASSQGLAENYEQYF. The CDR3 DNA reads TGCGCCAGCAGCCAAGGACTAGCGGAGAACTACGAGCAGTACTTC. The chain combines TRBV4-1 with TRBJ2-7, with 9 bases fitting TRBD2. The germline V gene has CDR1 MGHRA and CDR2 YSYEKL. V trimming: 1 base; J trimming: 3 bases; junction bases outside the gene matches: 4. The CDR3 extends over 15 amino acids.

The chain combines TRBV7-9 with TRBJ2-3; 7 nucleotides align to TRBD2. The trim removed 5 bases at V and 1 base at J, leaving 6 bases unmatched. CDR1 is SEHNR, CDR2 FQNEAQ, per germline (reference sequence). CDR3 length equals 15 residues. The CDR3 DNA sequence: TGTGCCAGCAGCGTTTACGCGGGAGGCACAGATACGCAGTATTTT. This translates into CASSVYAGGTDTQYF.

V is TRBV2 and J is TRBJ2-4; D tentatively reads TRBD1 or TRBD2 (5 bases each). Germline CDR1 reads SNHLY; CDR2 reads FYNNEI. V lost 1 base, J lost 7 bases, and 11 bases lay in between. There are 14 residues in the CDR3. The CDR3 DNA sequence: TGTGCCAGCAGTGAAGGGGGACCTTGGAACATTCAGTACTTC. It translates to CASSEGGPWNIQYF. The complete variable domain, with remaining parts taken from reference TRBV2 and TRBJ2-4, reads EPEVTQTPSHQVTQMGQEVILRCVPISNHLYFYWYRQILGQKVEFLVSFYNNEISEKSEIFDDQFSVERPDGSNFTLKIRSTKLEDSAMYFCASSEGGPWNIQYFGAGTRLSVL.

The chain joins TRBV29-1 to TRBJ1-6; TRBD1 matches 7 bases. Looked up from germline, CDR1 is SQVTM and CDR2 is ANQGSEA. The CDR3 runs to 15 residues. With V trimmed by 6 bases and J by 7 bases, 12 bases remained unmatched. The CDR3 spells CSVAIPGQWNSPLHF. The CDR3 DNA reads as TGCAGCGTGGCGATTCCGGGACAGTGGAATTCACCCCTCCACTTT.